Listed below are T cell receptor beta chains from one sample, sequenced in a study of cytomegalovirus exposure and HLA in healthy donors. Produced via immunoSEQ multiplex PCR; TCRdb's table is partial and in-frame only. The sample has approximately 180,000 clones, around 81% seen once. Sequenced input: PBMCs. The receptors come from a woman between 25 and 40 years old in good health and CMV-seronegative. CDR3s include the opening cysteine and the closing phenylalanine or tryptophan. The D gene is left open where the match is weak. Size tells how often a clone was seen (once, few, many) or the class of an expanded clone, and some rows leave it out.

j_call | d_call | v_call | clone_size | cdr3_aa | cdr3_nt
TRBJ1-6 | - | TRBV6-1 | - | CASSVPSSYNSPLHF | TGTGCCAGCAGTGTGCCTAGCTCCTATAATTCACCCCTCCACTTT
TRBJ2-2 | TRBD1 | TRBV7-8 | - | CASRQGQGKSGELFF | TGTGCCAGCAGACAGGGACAGGGGAAGTCCGGGGAGCTGTTTTTT
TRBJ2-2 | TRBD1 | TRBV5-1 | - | CASKGTGRTGELFF | TGCGCCAGCAAAGGGACAGGGAGGACCGGGGAGCTGTTTTTT
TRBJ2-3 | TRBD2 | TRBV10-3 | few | CAISVGLATTDTQYF | TGTGCCATCAGTGTGGGACTAGCGACCACAGATACGCAGTATTTT
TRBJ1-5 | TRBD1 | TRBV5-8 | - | CASSFGQGAQPQHF | TGTGCCAGCAGCTTCGGACAGGGGGCACAGCCCCAGCATTTT
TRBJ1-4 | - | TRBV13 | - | CASTTGQNEKLFF | TGTGCCAGCACCACCGGACAGAATGAAAAACTGTTTTTT
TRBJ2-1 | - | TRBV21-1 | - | CASSKEGLAVLMDEQFF | TGTGCCAGCAGCAAAGAGGGACTAGCGGTTCTAATGGATGAGCAGTTCTTC
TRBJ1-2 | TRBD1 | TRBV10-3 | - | CAIRGQGTADGYTF | TGTGCCATCAGGGGACAGGGAACGGCCGATGGCTACACCTTC
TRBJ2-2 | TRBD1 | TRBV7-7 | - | CASSLTAGAGGTGELFF | TGTGCCAGCAGCTTAACGGCCGGGGCAGGGGGCACCGGGGAGCTGTTTTTT
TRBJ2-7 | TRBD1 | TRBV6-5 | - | CASSYSGQGSYEQYF | TGTGCCAGCAGTTACTCAGGACAGGGCTCCTACGAGCAGTACTTC
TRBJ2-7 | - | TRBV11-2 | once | CASSLARGEQYF | TGTGCCAGCAGCTTAGCAAGGGGCGAGCAGTACTTC
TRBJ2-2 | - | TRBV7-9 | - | CASSLTATGELFF | TGTGCCAGCAGCTTGACAGCCACCGGGGAGCTGTTTTTT
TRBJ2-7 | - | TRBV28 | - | CASSLQTGPIAYEQYF | TGTGCCAGCAGTTTGCAGACAGGCCCGATCGCCTACGAGCAGTACTTC
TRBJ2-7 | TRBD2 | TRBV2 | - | CAGGLAGPYEQYF | TGTGCCGGAGGACTAGCGGGCCCCTACGAGCAGTACTTC
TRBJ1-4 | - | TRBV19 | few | CASSMLGTSNEKLFF | TGTGCCAGTAGTATGCTCGGGACATCTAATGAAAAACTGTTTTTT
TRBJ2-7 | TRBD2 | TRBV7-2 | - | CASSTLAGGYEQYF | TGTGCCAGCAGCACACTAGCGGGAGGCTACGAGCAGTACTTC
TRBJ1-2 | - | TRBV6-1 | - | CASSRPEKGDYGYTF | TGTGCCAGCAGTAGACCAGAGAAAGGGGACTATGGCTACACCTTC
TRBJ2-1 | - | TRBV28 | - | CASYIGTPGYNEQFF | TGTGCCAGCTACATAGGGACTCCCGGCTACAATGAGCAGTTCTTC
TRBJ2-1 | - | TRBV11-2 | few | CASSHYNEQFF | TGTGCCAGCAGCCATTACAATGAGCAGTTCTTC
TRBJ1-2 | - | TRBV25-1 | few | CASSDMSGYTF | TGTGCCAGCAGTGATATGAGTGGCTACACCTTC
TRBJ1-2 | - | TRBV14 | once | CASSQDLGDRLLF | TGTGCCAGCAGCCAAGATTTAGGGGATCGGCTTCTCTTC
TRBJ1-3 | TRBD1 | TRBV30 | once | CAWIVTGQGTTVSGNTIYF | TGTGCCTGGATCGTAACGGGACAGGGAACAACCGTCTCTGGAAACACCATATATTTT
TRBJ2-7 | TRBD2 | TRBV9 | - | CASSVSAQREQGQYF | TGTGCCAGCAGCGTATCCGCTCAGCGGGAGCAGGGACAGTACTTC
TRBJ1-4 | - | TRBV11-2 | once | CASSPAGQVEKLFF | TGTGCCAGCAGCCCGGCAGGGCAGGTGGAGAAACTGTTTTTT
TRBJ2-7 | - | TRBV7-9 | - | CASSLWRAPYEQYF | TGTGCCAGCAGCTTATGGAGGGCCCCGTACGAGCAGTACTTC
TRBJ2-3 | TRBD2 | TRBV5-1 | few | CASSLNAGGTNTDTQYF | TGCGCCAGCAGCTTAAACGCGGGGGGGACTAACACAGATACGCAGTATTTT
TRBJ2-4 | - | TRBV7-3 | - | CASSLEGNAKNIQYF | TGTGCCAGCAGCTTGGAGGGGAACGCCAAAAACATTCAGTACTTC
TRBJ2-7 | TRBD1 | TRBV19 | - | CASSIGDRGLYEQYF | TGTGCCAGTAGTATTGGGGACAGGGGGCTGTACGAGCAGTACTTC
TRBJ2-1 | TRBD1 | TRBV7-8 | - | CASSSAAGGSYNEQFF | TGTGCCAGCAGCTCCGCGGCAGGGGGTTCCTACAATGAGCAGTTCTTC
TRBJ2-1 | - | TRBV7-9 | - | CSSSFGLNEQFF | TGTTCCAGCAGCTTTGGGCTAAATGAGCAGTTCTTC
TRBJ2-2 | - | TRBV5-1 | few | CASRTGLLTSGELFF | TGCGCCAGCAGGACGGGACTCCTTACGTCGGGGGAGCTGTTTTTT
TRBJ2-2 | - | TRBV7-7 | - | CASSLATAGELFF | TGTGCCAGCAGCTTAGCAACGGCCGGGGAGCTGTTTTTT
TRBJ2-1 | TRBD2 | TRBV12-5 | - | CASGLVPGGLAGKSSYNEQFF | TGTGCTAGTGGTTTGGTACCGGGGGGACTAGCGGGGAAGAGCTCCTACAATGAGCAGTTCTTC
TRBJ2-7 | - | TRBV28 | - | CASSQGNGYEQYF | TGTGCCAGTTCCCAGGGTAATGGCTACGAGCAGTACTTC
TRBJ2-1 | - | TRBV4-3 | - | CASSQDRAPSSYNEQFF | TGCGCCAGCAGCCAAGATCGAGCGCCGAGCTCCTACAATGAGCAGTTCTTC
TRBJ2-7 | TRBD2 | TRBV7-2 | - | CASSLTGTSGGRF | TGTGCCAGCAGCTTAACCGGGACTAGCGGGGGGAGGTTC
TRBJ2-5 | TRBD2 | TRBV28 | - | CASSFAGGQETQYF | TGTGCCAGCAGTTTCGCGGGGGGGCAAGAGACCCAGTACTTC
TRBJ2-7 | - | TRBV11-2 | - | CASSIGTNQGRGQYF | TGTGCCAGCAGCATCGGAACGAATCAGGGGAGGGGGCAGTACTTC
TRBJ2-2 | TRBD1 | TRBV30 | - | CAWARRGSTGELFF | TGTGCCTGGGCCCGCAGGGGGTCCACCGGGGAGCTGTTTTTT
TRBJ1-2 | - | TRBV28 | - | CASSTQANYGYTF | TGTGCCAGCAGTACCCAGGCTAACTATGGCTACACCTTC
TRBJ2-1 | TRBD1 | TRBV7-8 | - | CASSDQGVGYNEQFF | TGTGCCAGCAGCGATCAGGGGGTAGGGTACAATGAGCAGTTCTTC
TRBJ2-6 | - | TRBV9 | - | CASGSGTNSGANGLTF | TGTGCCAGCGGATCCGGGACAAACTCTGGGGCCAACGGCCTGACTTTC